The T cell receptor beta chain described here comes from a study of shared clonotypes between healthy human individuals. The CDR3 consists of 14 residues. The germline gives CDR1 SGHNT, CDR2 YYREEE (reference sequence). Details on this clone: Compared with germline, one end of the junction differs, possibly owing to a read error.

Only in-frame clones appear in the TCRdb table, and some are missing; sequencing was by immunoSEQ multiplex PCR. Of approximately 530,000 clones detected, 90% to 96% appear once; the ten largest clones hold less than 0.06%. The origin of this receptor is a woman in her twenties or thirties in good health. The chain recombines TRBV5-4 with TRBJ2-7; 10 bases map to TRBD1. What was sequenced was naive CD4+ T cells sorted from blood. Subset meaning: CD45RA+ positively selected. The CDR3 loop reads CAGSPQDRGYEQYF. The CDR3 region has the DNA TGTGCCGGCAGCCCGCAGGACAGGGGGTACGAGCAGTACTTC.